The table lists the clone carrying this T cell receptor beta chain with a few counts. Its cognate antigen is unknown. These data originate in a study of T cells after yellow fever vaccination. J gave up 5 bases and V 3 bases, and 1 base lay outside the gene matches. CDR1 is WNHNN, CDR2 SYGVQD, per germline (reference sequence). This CDR3 region has 13 residues. General study findings and limits: Abundant clonotypes from the bulk population could have been carried over as contaminants into FACS-sorted repertoires.

TCRdb fed the 5' RACE reads into MiXCR, producing one record per CDR3 protein. The repertoire holds some 120,000 distinct CDR3 sequences, roughly 15% seen once, with about 40% in the top ten. The rearrangement joins TRBV10-1 to TRBJ1-5; 7 bases fit TRBD1. The specimen was CD8+ T cells sorted from PBMCs, collected 5 days after the yellow fever booster vaccination. The sequence was collected from a man younger than 35 who received the YFV17D yellow fever vaccine. Here the CDR3 reads CASSETGDQPQHF. CDR3 in DNA: TGCGCCAGCAGTGAAACAGGGGATCAGCCCCAGCATTTT.